This T cell receptor (beta chain) was captured in a study of shared clonotypes between healthy human individuals. Germline V gene sequence: CDR1 SNHLY, CDR2 FYNNEI. This CDR3 contains 14 residues. V gave up 6 bases and J gave up 4 bases; unmatched junction bases: 3. Authors' analysis steps: Filtering differed since immunoSEQ provided only junctions, with no quality scores. Method: immunoSEQ multiplex PCR; TCRdb's copy keeps in-frame clones and lacks some. The D gene and trimming were derived from the DNA, and the V and J assignments and clone size from that table. This sample yields over a million clones, of which roughly 80% are seen a single time; approximately 1.5% belongs to the top ten.

This sequence was found in a man aged 18 to 30 in good health. The gene calls are TRBV2 and TRBJ1-5; 10 nucleotides align to TRBD1. The sample comprised memory CD4+ T cells sorted from blood. This sample's subset: CD45RA-negative fraction. The CDR3 DNA sequence: TGTGCCAGCAGGGGGGGACAGGGGAATCAGCCCCAGCATTTT. Translating it yields CASRGGQGNQPQHF.